This TCR beta chain was captured by sequencing in a study of PD-1 blockade in classical Hodgkin lymphoma (TCRdb year 2020). At the level of the whole study: Nivolumab dosing was 3 mg/kg intravenously every 2 weeks, continuing until either disease progression or unacceptable toxicity. The study used CyTOF and TCR beta sequencing to define a peripheral blood immune signature of response to PD-1 blockade in classical Hodgkin lymphoma. Findings and caveats that apply to the study as a whole: Only a single clinical trial cohort was studied, and what caused the repertoire differences, possibly disease activity or prior therapy, remained undefined. CD4+ but not CD8+ TCR diversity rose significantly by C4D1 (p=0.0027 vs p=0.16), most apparent in complete responders (p=0.02). Baseline TCR diversity was reported to be lower in newly diagnosed patients than in healthy donors, and even lower in relapsed/refractory patients. Among trial patients, those achieving complete response had baseline diversity similar to that of newly diagnosed patients, while diversity was significantly lower in partial responders and progressors. Patients starting nivolumab less than 1 year after ASCT had lower diversity and were excluded from later analyses to avoid confounding by immune reconstitution.

Genomic DNA was isolated using the Qiagen DNeasy kit from unsorted PBMCs as well as from negatively selected CD4+ and CD8+ fractions. Using primers that anneal to V and J segments, immunoSEQ multiplex PCR amplified the TCR beta CDR3 regions. A synthetic immune receptor repertoire was used to minimize amplification bias, and any remaining bias was removed computationally after sequencing. On the authors' methods: Custom Python scripts were used to quantify repertoire diversity as the Shannon entropy index. Unsorted, CD4+ and CD8+ repertoires were analyzed separately, except for combined analyses in which CD4+ and CD8+ sequences were merged in silico. Clonal expansion was defined as a frequency increase of at least 2-fold after treatment compared with C1D1, and clones undetected at baseline were assigned a pseudocount of 0.5. Clones with 0 or 1 copy at C1D1 were defined as singleton clones, while clones with 2 or more copies were defined as non-singleton clones. Clones expanded in unsorted samples were annotated as CD4+, CD8+ or unknown by matching protein sequences in sorted samples from the same patient. Diversity changes from C1D1 to C4D1 were tested in paired samples using Wilcoxon tests. TCRdb carries this immuneACCESS record with in-frame sequences only. Its versions omit some clonotypes, under half of them owing to an unresolved V gene in the studies checked, with the rest unexplained. The D gene and trimming were derived from the DNA, and the V and J assignments and clone size from that table. The sample table lists 10,000 to 15,000 clones, roughly 90% of them with a count of one. The ten largest clones represent 0.4% to 0.6% of the sample.

Concerning this clone: The target of this receptor is not known. No much larger clone is present one base from it, and per-base qualities are unavailable.

Taken with the paper, the label for time point translates to: cycle 1 day 1 (C1D1), immediately before nivolumab initiation. Relapse after autologous stem cell transplantation had occurred in all trial patients, and cohorts A, B and C were distinguished by prior brentuximab vedotin exposure. A Miltenyi CD4+ T cell isolation kit was used for magnetic negative selection to purify CD4+ T cells from thawed PBMCs. The trial cohort comprised some 60 patients with relapsed/refractory classical Hodgkin lymphoma whose best overall responses were complete response, partial response or progressive disease. Single-agent nivolumab was administered to trial patients in the multi-cohort phase II CheckMate 205 trial. An independent review committee assessed best overall response by applying the 2007 International Working Group response criteria. Trial PBMCs were collected just before the start of nivolumab (C1D1) and during therapy at cycle 2 day 1 and cycle 4 day 1. Peripheral blood was collected in 8 mL Vacutainer Cell Preparation Tubes, from which PBMCs were isolated by centrifugation and then cryopreserved. Purified CD4+ and CD8+ fractions were prepared only for cases in which an additional PBMC sample was available. Magnetically labelled cells were removed on LS columns in a quadroMACS separator, and the flow-through was collected as the purified fraction.

This sample comprised CD4+ T cells from blood, obtained at baseline. The clonotype originates from a human donor with classical Hodgkin lymphoma.

The CDR3 here reads CASSHTNEQFF. The nucleotide sequence reads as follows: TGTGCCAGCAGTCACACGAATGAGCAGTTCTTC. The chain employs TRBV6-5 and TRBJ2-1; the D gene is unclear. V loses 5 bases, J loses 7 bases, and the germline ends lie 6 bases apart. Its CDR3 holds 11 amino acids, cysteine through phenylalanine. Left in the record is the CDR3 DNA by itself, 33 bases read in frame from the first base. Based on the germline V gene, the CDR1 and CDR2 sequences are MNHEY and SVGAGI.